A selection of T cell receptor beta chains follows, all from one sample in a study of graft-versus-host responses after intestinal transplantation. Data came from immunoSEQ multiplex PCR; TCRdb stores just in-frame clones and leaves some out. The sample lists over 75,000 clones; 85% to 90% were seen once. What these receptors recognize is not known. The specimen was unstimulated CD4+ T cells sorted from spleen or lymph node cells, collected before intestinal transplant. These receptors originate from a human donor who received an intestinal transplant. The CDR3 runs from the conserved cysteine through the conserved F or W. A D gene is named only where the DNA matches it firmly. Clone size is shown for a subset of rows, as once, few, many or a class of expanded clone.

clone_size	v_call	d_call	j_call	cdr3_aa	cdr3_nt
NA	TRBV6-5	NA	TRBJ1-2	CASRREDSNYGYTF	TGTGCCAGCAGACGAGAGGACAGTAACTATGGCTACACCTTC
once	TRBV19	NA	TRBJ1-1	CASSIDLWSGAFF	TGTGCCAGTAGTATAGATCTTTGGAGTGGGGCTTTCTTT
NA	TRBV5-1	NA	TRBJ2-3	CASSLTESTDTQYF	TGCGCCAGCAGCTTGACAGAAAGCACAGATACGCAGTATTTT
NA	TRBV7-9	NA	TRBJ2-7	CATAGSSYEQYF	TGTGCCACGGCGGGATCCTCCTACGAGCAGTACTTC
once	TRBV5-8	TRBD2	TRBJ2-2	CASRPGGLVAGELFF	TGTGCCAGTCGACCCGGGGGGTTGGTCGCCGGGGAGCTGTTTTTT
NA	TRBV7-8	NA	TRBJ2-7	CASSWRQEYYEQYF	TGTGCCAGCAGCTGGAGGCAGGAGTACTACGAGCAGTACTTC
NA	TRBV6-5	NA	TRBJ1-2	CASSPRPSDYGYTF	TGTGCCAGCAGTCCCAGGCCCTCGGACTATGGCTACACCTTC
NA	TRBV13	TRBD1	TRBJ1-6	CASSPARTGNSYNSPLHF	TGTGCCAGCAGCCCGGCCCGGACAGGGAACTCCTATAATTCACCCCTCCACTTT
NA	TRBV1	NA	TRBJ2-1	CTSSQDGSRGSSYNEQFF	TGCACCAGCAGCCAAGATGGTTCGCGGGGAAGCTCCTACAATGAGCAGTTCTTC
NA	TRBV6-1	TRBD2	TRBJ2-5	CASSASGGWYF	TGTGCCAGCAGTGCCAGCGGGGGCTGGTACTTC
NA	TRBV6-1	TRBD1	TRBJ2-1	CASRGQGNYNEQFF	TGTGCCAGCAGGGGACAGGGAAACTACAATGAGCAGTTCTTC
NA	TRBV28	TRBD1	TRBJ1-1	CASRGTAAWAEAFF	TGTGCCAGCAGAGGGACAGCCGCCTGGGCTGAAGCTTTCTTT
NA	TRBV29-1	TRBD1	TRBJ1-1	CSVEMAGGAKQAEAFF	TGCAGCGTTGAAATGGCAGGGGGCGCGAAGCAGGCTGAAGCTTTCTTT
NA	TRBV27	TRBD1	TRBJ2-7	CASRDRGITYEQYF	TGTGCCAGCAGGGACAGGGGTATCACCTACGAGCAGTACTTC
NA	TRBV6-6	NA	TRBJ2-2	CASSVRFNTGELFF	TGTGCCAGCAGTGTCAGGTTTAACACCGGGGAGCTGTTTTTT
NA	TRBV28	TRBD2	TRBJ2-3	CASSPLLRGGTDTQYF	TGTGCCAGCAGTCCACTCCTTCGCGGGGGGACAGATACGCAGTATTTT
NA	TRBV10-3	TRBD2	TRBJ2-1	CAISSGDNEQFF	TGTGCCATCAGTAGCGGGGACAATGAGCAGTTCTTC
NA	TRBV6-5	TRBD2	TRBJ2-7	CAIQRGGGDEQYF	TGTGCCATCCAGCGGGGAGGCGGGGACGAGCAGTACTTC
NA	TRBV27	TRBD2	TRBJ2-5	CASSSVGTSGRVKETQYF	TGTGCCAGCAGTTCTGTCGGGACTAGCGGGAGGGTGAAAGAGACCCAGTACTTC
NA	TRBV27	TRBD2	TRBJ2-1	CASSLGTSGNGEQFF	TGTGCCAGCAGTTTAGGGACTAGCGGCAACGGTGAGCAGTTCTTC
NA	TRBV10-2	NA	TRBJ1-2	CASSESIFRRLYGYTF	TGCGCCAGCAGTGAGTCGATTTTCCGCCGACTTTATGGCTACACCTTC
NA	TRBV5-1	TRBD1	TRBJ2-7	CASSSLDRGGEQYF	TGCGCCAGCAGCTCGCTAGACAGGGGAGGAGAGCAGTACTTC
NA	TRBV18	TRBD2	TRBJ2-7	CASSPTLAGYGEQYF	TGTGCCAGCTCACCAACGCTAGCGGGATATGGCGAGCAGTACTTC
NA	TRBV6-6	NA	TRBJ2-7	CASNRRASYEQYF	TGTGCCAGCAATAGGAGGGCCTCCTACGAGCAGTACTTC
NA	TRBV7-9	NA	TRBJ2-7	CASSLHMAGLGYEQYF	TGTGCCAGCAGCCTACATATGGCAGGGTTGGGCTACGAGCAGTACTTC
NA	TRBV6-1	NA	TRBJ1-2	CASSEGYSYGYTF	TGTGCCAGCAGTGAAGGATACAGCTATGGCTACACCTTC
NA	TRBV10-3	TRBD1	TRBJ2-7	CAIRPDRGEQYF	TGTGCCATCAGGCCAGACAGGGGCGAGCAGTACTTC
NA	TRBV6-1	NA	TRBJ2-7	CASSEALPGQYF	TGTGCCAGCAGTGAAGCGCTCCCAGGGCAGTACTTC
NA	TRBV27	NA	TRBJ2-7	CASSLTGTYEQYF	TGTGCCAGCAGTTTGACAGGTACCTACGAGCAGTACTTC
NA	TRBV18	NA	TRBJ2-7	CASSPVPGQTSYEQYF	TGTGCCAGCTCACCAGTCCCGGGACAGACTAGCTACGAGCAGTACTTC
once	TRBV4-2	NA	TRBJ1-1	CASSQEGGANTEAFF	TGTGCCAGCAGCCAAGAAGGTGGAGCCAACACTGAAGCTTTCTTT
NA	TRBV13	TRBD1	TRBJ2-1	CASSLAGGYNEQFF	TGTGCCAGCAGCTTGGCAGGGGGCTACAATGAGCAGTTCTTC
few	TRBV19	NA	TRBJ1-1	CASTLRARANTEAFF	TGTGCCAGTACCCTACGGGCCAGGGCGAACACTGAAGCTTTCTTT
NA	TRBV9	TRBD1	TRBJ2-1	CASSEGEGQGINEQFF	TGTGCCAGCAGCGAGGGGGAGGGACAGGGGATCAATGAGCAGTTCTTC
NA	TRBV19	NA	TRBJ1-1	CASSPTDSATNTEAFF	TGTGCCAGTAGTCCGACGGACAGCGCCACTAACACTGAAGCTTTCTTT
NA	TRBV15	NA	TRBJ1-5	CATSRARANQPQHF	TGTGCCACCAGCAGAGCCAGGGCCAATCAGCCCCAGCATTTT
NA	TRBV19	NA	TRBJ2-7	CASSIASLASGEQYF	TGTGCCAGTAGTATAGCATCCCTAGCTTCCGGCGAGCAGTACTTC
once	TRBV6-1	NA	TRBJ1-3	CASQVSGPGNTIYF	TGTGCCAGCCAAGTGAGTGGTCCTGGAAACACCATATATTTT
NA	TRBV28	NA	TRBJ2-5	CASSLNGMETQYF	TGTGCCAGCAGTTTAAACGGGATGGAGACCCAGTACTTC
NA	TRBV2	NA	TRBJ1-2	CASSEQGFFPGGYTF	TGTGCCAGCAGTGAACAGGGCTTCTTCCCAGGTGGCTACACCTTC
NA	TRBV5-1	NA	TRBJ2-7	CASSLDFGRGGEQYF	TGCGCCAGCAGCTTGGATTTTGGTCGAGGGGGCGAGCAGTACTTC
NA	TRBV19	TRBD2	TRBJ2-2	CASSIGGGPGELFF	TGTGCCAGTAGTATAGGGGGGGGACCCGGGGAGCTGTTTTTT
NA	TRBV6-1	NA	TRBJ1-3	CAKGRPDGNTIYF	TGTGCCAAGGGGCGACCGGATGGAAACACCATATATTTT
NA	TRBV28	TRBD2	TRBJ2-1	CASSGGRGYNEQFF	TGTGCCAGCAGTGGGGGGAGGGGTTACAATGAGCAGTTCTTC
NA	TRBV29-1	NA	TRBJ2-1	CSVEGVSNRSSYNEQFF	TGCAGCGTTGAAGGGGTCTCGAACAGGAGCTCCTACAATGAGCAGTTCTTC
NA	TRBV18	TRBD1	TRBJ2-7	CASSPGTGGYEQYF	TGTGCCAGCTCACCCGGGACAGGGGGCTACGAGCAGTACTTC
NA	TRBV19	TRBD1	TRBJ1-1	CASSIRTGGHTEAFF	TGTGCCAGTAGTATAAGGACAGGGGGCCACACTGAAGCTTTCTTT
NA	TRBV2	NA	TRBJ1-1	CASSQSWRETEAFF	TGTGCCAGCAGCCAGTCCTGGCGGGAAACTGAAGCTTTCTTT
once	TRBV27	TRBD1	TRBJ1-1	CASSSGQTINTEAFF	TGTGCCAGCAGTTCGGGACAGACGATAAACACTGAAGCTTTCTTT
NA	TRBV10-3	NA	TRBJ1-5	CAISDRDRQPQHF	TGTGCCATCAGTGACAGGGATCGTCAGCCCCAGCATTTT